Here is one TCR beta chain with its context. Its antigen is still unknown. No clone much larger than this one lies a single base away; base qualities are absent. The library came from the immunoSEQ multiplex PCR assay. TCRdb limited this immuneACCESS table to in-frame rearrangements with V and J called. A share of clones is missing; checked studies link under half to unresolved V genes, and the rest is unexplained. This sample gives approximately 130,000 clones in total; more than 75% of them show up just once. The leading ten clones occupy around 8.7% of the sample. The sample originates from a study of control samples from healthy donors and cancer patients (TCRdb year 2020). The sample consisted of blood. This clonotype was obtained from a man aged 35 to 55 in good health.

The nucleotide sequence reads TGTGCCAGCAGTTACTCGGGAAGGGGTTACTATGGCTACACCTTC. It codes for CASSYSGRGYYGYTF. The chain is encoded by TRBV6-6 joined to TRBJ1-2; the D gene is possibly TRBD1, with 5 bases matching. The CDR3, cysteine through phenylalanine, is 15 amino acids long. Of the read, only the CDR3 DNA is kept; its 45 bases are in frame from base 1. V and J lose 0 bases and 3 bases, and a span of 11 bases separates them. The germline V gene encodes CDR1 MNHNY and CDR2 SVGAGI (reference sequence).